This TCR beta chain is drawn from a study of blood T cells in healthy people across ages. Using a J-beta primer mix together with a sample-barcoded 5' primer, a second PCR was run for roughly 7 to 11 cycles. The template-switch adaptor, which had 12 random nucleotides, put a tag on each cDNA molecule. Each CDR3 protein is one row after TCRdb ran MiXCR on the 5' RACE reads. The data contain approximately 490,000 distinct CDR3 sequences, around 24% of them singletons. This clonotype was detected once. The antigen remains unidentified. General observations from the study: One million T cells yielded diversity estimates that were considered underestimates.

These data are also associated with another study on T cells of mothers and their children. That source reports: Reads obtained per mother exceeded 8.5 million TCR beta CDR3 reads, with about 3 million obtained per child.

Input material: blood. This clonotype originated in a boy aged 5-17 years in good health.

The CDR3 nucleotides are TGTGCCAGCAGTCAACTGCCCGGGGACAACTACGAGCAGTACTTC. This encodes CASSQLPGDNYEQYF. The genes are TRBV6-2 or TRBV6-3 and TRBJ2-7; D is possibly TRBD1 (6 bases). Trimming took 5 bases from V and 3 from J, leaving 17 bases between them. Germline lookup yields CDR1 MNHEY and CDR2 SVGEGT. CDR3 length equals 15 residues.